This TCR beta chain stems from a study of blood T cell repertoires in COVID-19. In the study overall: There were acute and convalescent COVID-19 samples, and they came from the United States, Italy and Spain.

Assay: immunoSEQ multiplex PCR; the TCRdb copy retains only in-frame clones and omits some. There are 140,000 or so clones in the sample; 70% to 80% occur only once, and around 16% lies in the top ten. This CDR3 is built from 15 residues. V lost 4 bases, J lost 5 bases, and 9 bases stayed unmatched. Germline CDR1 reads SGHRS; CDR2 reads YFSETQ. Sequencing used peripheral blood. This TCR derives from a man aged 50-60 years with acute or convalescent COVID-19. The genes are TRBV5-1 and TRBJ1-1; 9 bases agree with TRBD1. CDR3 region: CASSPETGGLTEAFF. The CDR3 bases are TGCGCCAGCAGCCCTGAGACAGGGGGATTGACTGAAGCTTTCTTT.